The 23 T cell receptor beta chains presented below share a single source sample, sequenced in a study of circulating and synovial CD4+ cells in juvenile arthritis. The repertoire was sequenced with immunoSEQ multiplex PCR; TCRdb's copy has only in-frame clones and lacks some. The sample shows about 33,000 clones, about 96% of them seen only once. Sequencing was performed on CD4+ T cells from blood. The receptors here all came from a human donor with juvenile idiopathic arthritis.

This chain connects TRBV5-5 to TRBJ1-1, with 9 bases that match TRBD1. V lost 0 bases and J lost 4; bases outside the gene matches: 1. Germline CDR1 is SGHKS and CDR2 is YYEKEE (reference sequence). The CDR3 covers 14 residues. The CDR3: CASSLETGGTEAFF. CDR3 coding DNA: TGTGCCAGCAGCTTGGAGACAGGGGGCACTGAAGCTTTCTTT.

The gene calls are TRBV7-9 and TRBJ2-7, with 8 bases that match TRBD2. Germline-derived CDR1 and CDR2 are SEHNR and FQNEAQ (reference sequence). The CDR3 consists of 13 residues. The ends lost 7 bases at V and 2 bases at J; junction bases unmatched: 4. CDR3 in DNA: TGTGCCAGCACCCTAGCGGGCCCCTACGAGCAGTACTTC. Translated, it gives CASTLAGPYEQYF.

The chain links TRBV27 to TRBJ1-1; 8 bases fit TRBD1. The CDR3 has 14 amino acids. Germline V lookup: CDR1 MNHEY, CDR2 SMNVEV (reference sequence). Trimming removed 6 bases from V and 1 base from J; junction bases left unmatched: 4. The DNA for the CDR3 is TGTGCCAGCAGACCCGGGACAGGGAACACTGAAGCTTTCTTT. Its translation is CASRPGTGNTEAFF.

CDR3 in DNA: TGTGCCAGCAGCGTAGGGGGTACAGGCCGACAAAACTATGGCTACACCTTC. Residues: CASSVGGTGRQNYGYTF. This sequence joins TRBV9 and TRBJ1-2; D may be TRBD1 (5 bases). The CDR3 covers 17 residues. Germline V CDR1 and CDR2: SGDLS, YYNGEE. V was shortened by 0 bases and J by 2 bases, with 17 bases between the two germline ends.

The chain joins TRBV6-4 to TRBJ2-1; 7 bases fit TRBD2. Germline V gene lookup returns CDR1 MRHNA and CDR2 SNTAGT. The CDR3 is 14 amino acids. Trimming at V came to 7 bases and at J to 15 bases, leaving 18 bases not matched to a gene. The CDR3 loop reads CASKSYHLGEGLFF. The DNA for the CDR3 is TGTGCCAGCAAATCCTACCACCTGGGGGAGGGCTTGTTCTTC.

CDR3 sequence (DNA): TGCGCCAGCAGCTTGCGGGGTCCTACCAACGAGCAGTACTTC. Its translation is CASSLRGPTNEQYF. The V and J genes are TRBV5-1 and TRBJ2-7; D might be TRBD2 (5 bases). V lost 1 base to trimming and J lost 5 bases, with 13 bases between them. Per the germline V gene, CDR1 is SGHRS and CDR2 is YFSETQ. The CDR3 has 14 residues.

This clone occurred a few times. V is TRBV19 and J is TRBJ1-3; 7 bases are shared with TRBD1. Trimming removed 5 bases from V and 7 bases from J; junction bases left unmatched: 11. This CDR3 is 15 amino acids long. Germline-derived CDR1 and CDR2 are LNHDA and SQIVND (reference sequence). CDR3 sequence: CASSGYDREWNTIYF. The CDR3 bases are TGTGCCAGTAGTGGGTATGACAGGGAGTGGAACACCATATATTTT.

The V call is TRBV28, the J call TRBJ2-5, with 8 bases identical to TRBD1. This CDR3 contains 14 residues. V lost 4 bases and J lost 5; bases outside the gene matches: 6. Germline V gene lookup returns CDR1 MDHEN and CDR2 SYDVKM. CDR3 sequence reads: CASSSRTGLETQYF. The CDR3 DNA follows: TGTGCCAGCAGTTCCAGGACAGGGCTGGAGACCCAGTACTTC.

The chain joins TRBV6-5 to TRBJ1-3; the D gene is possibly TRBD1 (5 bases). Germline-derived CDR1 and CDR2 are MNHEY and SVGAGI. This CDR3 is 14 amino acids long. V lost 2 bases, J lost 3 bases, and 8 bases lay in between. In DNA, the CDR3 is TGTGCCAGCAGTTACCCGGACAATGGAAACACCATATATTTT. Translated, it gives CASSYPDNGNTIYF.

The rearrangement joins TRBV28 to TRBJ1-3; D remains ambiguous. Per the germline V gene, CDR1 is MDHEN and CDR2 is SYDVKM. The CDR3 extends over 13 amino acids. The germline V and J ends were trimmed by 5 bases and 6 bases, with 11 bases remaining between them. The DNA for the CDR3 is TGTGCCAGCAGTAAAGAGAGCGTAAACACCATATATTTT. Its translation is CASSKESVNTIYF.

The rearrangement joins TRBV5-1 to TRBJ1-1; TRBD1 matches 9 bases. The V and J ends lost 7 bases and 8 bases, in that order; junction bases with no gene match: 6. CDR3 length: 12 residues. Germline-derived CDR1 and CDR2 are SGHRS and YFSETQ. The DNA of the CDR3 is TGCGCCAGCCAATTAACAGGGGGCGAAGCTTTCTTT. Translated, it gives CASQLTGGEAFF.

Concerning this clone itself: Sequence at one end of the junction differs from germline and may be a read error. Other DNA sequences in this specimen translate into the identical CDR3. This chain links TRBV2 with TRBJ1-6, with 10 bases identical to TRBD1. Germline V gene data show CDR1 as SNHLY and CDR2 as FYNNEI. This CDR3 spans 17 amino acids. The CDR3 DNA sequence: TGTGCCAGCAGAGGACAGGGGGTTGGGTCCTATAATTCCCCCCTCCACTTT. Residues: CASRGQGVGSYNSPLHF.

This chain links TRBV5-1 with TRBJ2-1, with 11 bases fitting TRBD2. The CDR3 sequence is 20 residues long. Germline CDR1 reads SGHRS; CDR2 reads YFSETQ. The V segment lost 4 bases and the J segment 5 bases; nucleotides outside the gene matches: 20. CDR3 in amino acids: CASSPRKLAGAPLRHNEQFF. In DNA form, the CDR3 reads TGCGCCAGCAGCCCGCGAAAACTAGCGGGAGCACCCCTTCGCCACAATGAGCAGTTCTTC.

Written as DNA, the CDR3 is TGTGCCAGCAGCTCAGGAGGGACCCAAACCTACGAGCAGTACTTC. This codes for CASSSGGTQTYEQYF. J is TRBJ2-5 and V is TRBV7-2; perhaps TRBD2 as D (6 bases). The J call is uncertain, as TRBJ2-7 better fits the DNA end. Germline CDR1 and CDR2: SGHTA and FQGNSA. CDR3 length: 15 residues.

The chain couples TRBV4-1 to TRBJ2-5, with D unresolved. V dropped 4 bases and J dropped 1 base, with 13 bases sitting between them. The CDR3 is 15 amino acids. Germline V gives CDR1 MGHRA, CDR2 YSYEKL. The CDR3 nucleotides read TGCGCCAGCAGCCCGAGAAACCCGGGCCAAGAGACCCAGTACTTC. Amino acid sequence: CASSPRNPGQETQYF.

The sample holds one count of this clone. The V gene is TRBV28, the J gene TRBJ1-2; no firm D call. The ends were cut back, 4 bases at V and 7 bases at J, with 10 bases in the middle. The CDR3 consists of 12 residues. Per germline, CDR1 MDHEN and CDR2 SYDVKM. DNA for the CDR3: TGTGCCAGCAGTTCGGTTGGGAGTGGCTACACCTTC. This codes for CASSSVGSGYTF.

This sequence joins TRBV10-3 and TRBJ2-7; the match to TRBD1 covers 11 bases. The CDR3 length is 13 residues. In germline, CDR1 is ENHRY, CDR2 SYGVKD. The V segment lost 6 bases and the J segment 7 bases; nucleotides outside the gene matches: 5. CDR3 region: CAISGQGADEQYF. In nucleotides, the CDR3 is TGTGCCATCAGCGGACAGGGGGCGGATGAGCAGTACTTC.

The gene calls are TRBV7-3 and TRBJ2-6; D unresolved. The CDR3 contains 17 residues. CDR1 and CDR2 from the germline V gene are SGHTA and FQGTGA. Deletions cut 2 bases from V and 0 bases from J, with 11 bases between. This CDR3 is CASSLGPTPSGANVLTF. The CDR3, as DNA: TGTGCCAGCAGCTTAGGTCCCACTCCCTCTGGGGCCAACGTCCTGACTTTC.

This chain links TRBV11-2 with TRBJ1-6; D is ambiguous. Trimming took 4 bases from V and 8 from J, leaving 12 bases between them. The CDR3 runs 14 residues. Germline loops: CDR1 SGHAT, CDR2 FQNNGV. The CDR3 here is CASSSLGRDSPLHF. In DNA form, the CDR3 reads TGTGCCAGCAGCTCTCTTGGTCGGGATTCACCCCTCCACTTT.

This sequence joins TRBV18 and TRBJ1-1; D gene ambiguous. Trimming took off 3 bases at V and 5 bases at J, with 16 bases between the two ends. Germline loops: CDR1 KGHSH, CDR2 LQKENI. The CDR3 runs 15 residues. The CDR3 protein is CASSPPNRVVTEAFF. As DNA, the CDR3 is TGTGCCAGCTCACCTCCCAACCGGGTGGTTACTGAAGCTTTCTTT.

The chain is built from TRBV18 and TRBJ1-6; 7 nucleotides align to TRBD1. The length of the CDR3 is 14 residues. Germline-derived CDR1 and CDR2 are KGHSH and LQKENI. V shed 8 bases, J shed 10 bases, and the junction held 11 bases outside the gene matches. Here the CDR3 DNA reads TGTGCCAGCCTAGGGACCACGGGACAGTCACCCCTCCACTTT. As protein: CASLGTTGQSPLHF.

The chain uses TRBV5-1 and TRBJ1-3; TRBD1 agrees at 8 bases. The CDR3 covers 16 residues. The V gene end was trimmed by 1 base and the J gene end by 4 bases; junction bases not matched to a gene: 7. In germline, CDR1 is SGHRS, CDR2 YFSETQ. The CDR3 protein is CASSLKAPGGGNTIYF. The CDR3 DNA follows: TGCGCCAGCAGCTTGAAGGCTCCAGGGGGCGGAAACACCATATATTTT.

This chain uses TRBV18 with TRBJ2-7; the match to TRBD1 covers 10 bases. Germline lookup yields CDR1 KGHSH and CDR2 LQKENI. The J segment lost 2 bases and the V segment lost 5 bases, leaving 3 bases of the junction unmatched. This CDR3 is built from 14 residues. The CDR3 DNA sequence: TGTGCCAGCTCAACGACAGGGGGCACCTACGAGCAGTACTTC. Translating gives CASSTTGGTYEQYF.